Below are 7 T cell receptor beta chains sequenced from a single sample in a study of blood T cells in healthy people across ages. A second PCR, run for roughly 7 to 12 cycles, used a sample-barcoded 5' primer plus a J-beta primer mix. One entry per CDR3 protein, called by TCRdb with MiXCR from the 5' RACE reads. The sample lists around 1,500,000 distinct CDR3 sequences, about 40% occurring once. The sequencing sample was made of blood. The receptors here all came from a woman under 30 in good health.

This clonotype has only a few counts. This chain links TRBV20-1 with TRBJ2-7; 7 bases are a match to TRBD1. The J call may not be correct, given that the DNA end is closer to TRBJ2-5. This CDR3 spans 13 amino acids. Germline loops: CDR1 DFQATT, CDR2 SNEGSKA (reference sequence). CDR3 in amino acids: CSSEGAGGETQYF. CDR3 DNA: TGCAGTTCCGAGGGGGCGGGCGGTGAGACCCAGTACTTC.

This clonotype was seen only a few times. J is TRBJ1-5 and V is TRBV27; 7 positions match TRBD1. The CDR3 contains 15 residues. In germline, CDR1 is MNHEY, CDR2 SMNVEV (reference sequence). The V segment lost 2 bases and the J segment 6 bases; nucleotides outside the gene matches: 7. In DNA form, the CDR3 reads TGTGCCAGCAGTTTAACCTTAGGGGGCGGTCAGCCCCAGCATTTT. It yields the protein CASSLTLGGGQPQHF.

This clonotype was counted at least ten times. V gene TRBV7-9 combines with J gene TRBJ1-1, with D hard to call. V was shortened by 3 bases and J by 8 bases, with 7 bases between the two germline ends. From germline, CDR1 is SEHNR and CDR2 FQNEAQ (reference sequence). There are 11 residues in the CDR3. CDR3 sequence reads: CASSLISEAFF. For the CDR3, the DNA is TGTGCCAGCAGCTTGATTTCCGAAGCTTTCTTT.

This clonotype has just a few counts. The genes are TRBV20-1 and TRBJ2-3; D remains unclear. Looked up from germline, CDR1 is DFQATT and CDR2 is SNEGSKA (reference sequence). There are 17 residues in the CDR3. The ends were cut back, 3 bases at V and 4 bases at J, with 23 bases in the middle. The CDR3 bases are TGCAGTGCTAGGGGGATAGGAAGGGCCTTGGGCCCAGATACGCAGTATTTT. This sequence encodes CSARGIGRALGPDTQYF.

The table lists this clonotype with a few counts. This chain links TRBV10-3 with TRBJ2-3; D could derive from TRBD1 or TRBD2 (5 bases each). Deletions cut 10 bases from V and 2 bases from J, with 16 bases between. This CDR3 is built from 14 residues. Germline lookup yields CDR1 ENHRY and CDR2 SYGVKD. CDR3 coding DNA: TGTGCCACCCACGGAGTGGGGGACACAGATACGCAGTATTTT. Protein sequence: CATHGVGDTDTQYF.

CDR3 nucleotides: TGTGCCAGCTCACCGGTTGGATCCTCACAAGAGACCCAGTACTTC. Translation: CASSPVGSSQETQYF. The V gene is TRBV18, the J gene TRBJ2-5; D is ambiguous. Trimming shortened V by 3 bases and J by 2 bases, and 13 bases separated the two germline ends. CDR1 is KGHSH and CDR2 is LQKENI in the germline V gene. This CDR3 spans 15 amino acids.

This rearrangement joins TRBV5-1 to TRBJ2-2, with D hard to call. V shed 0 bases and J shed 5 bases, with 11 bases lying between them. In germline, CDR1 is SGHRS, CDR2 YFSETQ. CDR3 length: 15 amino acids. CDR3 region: CASSLDLGKTGELFF. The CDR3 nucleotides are TGCGCCAGCAGCTTGGATTTGGGGAAAACCGGGGAGCTGTTTTTT. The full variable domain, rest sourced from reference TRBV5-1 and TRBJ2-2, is KAGVTQTPRYLIKTRGQQVTLSCSPISGHRSVSWYQQTPGQGLQFLFEYFSETQRNKGNFPGRFSGRQFSNSRSEMNVSTLELGDSALYLCASSLDLGKTGELFFGEGSRLTVL.